These 11 T cell receptor beta chains were sequenced from one sample in a study of CD8 T cells in ankylosing spondylitis. Study conclusions and caveats: Within ankylosing spondylitis blood, a TCR beta motif made up of seven or eight highly homologous variants appeared to be characteristic.

TCRdb used MiXCR to reprocess the 5' RACE reads, holding one entry per CDR3 protein. The sample has around 890,000 distinct CDR3 sequences, approximately 12% seen once. These receptors are not linked to any known antigen. Sequencing was performed on blood, either unsorted or a sorted T cell fraction (not recorded which). The receptors were gathered from a male donor with ankylosing spondylitis.

The chain is built from TRBV7-9 and TRBJ2-1; 7 nucleotides line up with TRBD2. CDR3 length: 17 amino acids. Germline lookup yields CDR1 SEHNR and CDR2 FQNEAQ (reference sequence). The junction had 11 bases not matched to a gene; V was cut back by 0 bases and J by 6 bases. The CDR3 is CASSLAFGEGSGNEQFF. For the CDR3, the DNA is TGTGCCAGCAGCTTAGCCTTCGGGGAGGGGAGCGGCAATGAGCAGTTCTTC.

This clonotype was picked up many times. V and J are TRBV24-1 and TRBJ2-1, with D possibly TRBD2 on 5 matching bases. Trimming stripped 4 bases from V and 7 bases from J, with 7 bases between. The CDR3 has 12 residues. Looked up from germline, CDR1 is KGHDR and CDR2 is SFDVKD. This CDR3 reads CATSETSNEQFF. The DNA for the CDR3 is TGTGCCACCAGTGAAACTAGTAATGAGCAGTTCTTC.

The chain couples TRBV15 to TRBJ2-3, with a weak D call TRBD2 (5 bases). V was trimmed by 1 base and J by 0 bases, leaving 8 bases between them. The length of the CDR3 is 15 residues. From germline, CDR1 is LNHNV and CDR2 YYDKDF (reference sequence). The CDR3 region is CATSRGGRSTDTQYF. The DNA of the CDR3 is TGTGCCACCAGCAGAGGAGGGAGAAGCACAGATACGCAGTATTTT.

This clonotype was detected only a few times. V gene TRBV20-1 combines with J gene TRBJ2-1; 8 nucleotides align to TRBD2. The CDR3 has 15 amino acids. Unmatched junction bases numbered 5, after V lost 3 bases and J lost 1 base. Germline lookup yields CDR1 DFQATT and CDR2 SNEGSKA (reference sequence). Here the CDR3 reads CSASFSGTSYNEQFF. CDR3 DNA sequence: TGCAGTGCTAGTTTTAGCGGGACATCCTACAATGAGCAGTTCTTC.

This rearrangement joins TRBV19 to TRBJ2-2, with TRBD2 matching 10 bases. V trimming: 8 bases; J trimming: 3 bases; junction bases outside the gene matches: 15. This CDR3 is 18 amino acids long. Germline V lookup: CDR1 LNHDA, CDR2 SQIVND (reference sequence). CDR3 bases: TGTGCCAGTTCTAGCGGGGGTCGGCGAGATCGGGACACCGGGGAGCTGTTTTTT. Its protein is CASSSGGRRDRDTGELFF.

This clonotype was seen many times. The rearrangement uses TRBV5-5 and TRBJ2-1; D gene unclear. The CDR3 has 13 amino acids. CDR1 and CDR2 (germline): SGHKS, YYEKEE (reference sequence). The V end was cut by 4 bases, the J end by 15 bases, with 20 bases between. The CDR3 coding sequence is TGTGCCAGCAGCACCAGGACGGGCGACGGTCTGTTCTTC. It yields the protein CASSTRTGDGLFF. The full variable domain, its missing parts supplied by reference TRBV5-5 and TRBJ2-1, is DAGVTQSPTHLIKTRGQQVTLRCSPISGHKSVSWYQQVLGQGPQFIFQYYEKEERGRGNFPDRFSARQFPNYSSELNVNALLLGDSALYLCASSTRTGDGLFFGPGTRLTVL.

The genes are TRBV20-1 and TRBJ1-2; D unclear. Germline V lookup: CDR1 DFQATT, CDR2 SNEGSKA (reference sequence). The CDR3 length is 13 residues. Trimming removed 2 bases at V and 8 bases at J, with 15 bases between. The CDR3 spells CSARTTRGGGYTF. The CDR3 nucleotides read TGCAGTGCTAGAACTACCCGAGGAGGGGGCTACACCTTC.

The chain recombines TRBV7-3 with TRBJ2-3; D is possibly TRBD2 (5 bases). The CDR3 spans 12 residues. Trimming pared 5 bases from V and 4 bases from J, leaving 7 bases between. Germline V gene lookup returns CDR1 SGHTA and CDR2 FQGTGA. This CDR3 reads CASSIASDTQYF. The CDR3 DNA reads as TGTGCCAGCAGCATAGCGTCAGATACGCAGTATTTT.

This clonotype was picked up many times. V is TRBV12-3 or TRBV12-4 and J is TRBJ2-5; no clear D. The CDR3 runs to 13 residues. V was clipped by 6 bases and J by 5 bases, with 13 bases between them. CDR3 residues: CASRYHTVETQYF. CDR3 coding DNA: TGTGCCAGCAGGTACCATACTGTGGAGACCCAGTACTTC.

This clonotype occurred a few times. V and J are TRBV5-1 and TRBJ1-2; D remains unclear. Germline-derived CDR1 and CDR2 are SGHRS and YFSETQ. The ends were cut back, 6 bases at V and 6 bases at J, with 24 bases in the middle. The CDR3 runs 16 residues. The CDR3 region has the DNA TGCGCCAGCAACCGAAACGGCGGGGTCCTAGAGCATGGCTACACCTTC. Encoded protein: CASNRNGGVLEHGYTF.

This clonotype was recorded a few times. The chain combines TRBV7-2 with TRBJ2-6, with D uncertain. Between the trimmed V and J ends, which lost 5 bases and 0 bases, there was a span of 8 bases. The germline V gene has CDR1 SGHTA and CDR2 FQGNSA. The CDR3 totals 15 residues. DNA for the CDR3: TGTGCCAGCAGCAAACTCGTCTCTGGGGCCAACGTCCTGACTTTC. Encoded protein: CASSKLVSGANVLTF.